This T cell receptor beta chain was profiled in a study of shared clonotypes between healthy human individuals. Using immunoSEQ multiplex PCR, the repertoire was profiled, and TCRdb retains in-frame clones only, with some absent. The top ten hold 0.1% to 0.15% of the sample, which has around 2.1 million clones, almost 96% seen once. Germline CDR1 is MNHEY and CDR2 is SMNVEV (reference sequence). V dropped 4 bases and J dropped 5; count of bases not matched to a gene: 7. This CDR3 is 15 amino acids long. This chain joins TRBV27 and TRBJ2-1; 8 positions agree with TRBD2. The specimen was naive CD4+ T cells sorted from blood. Indicated subset: CD45RA+ positively selected. The receptor comes from a man younger than 35 in good health. The CDR3 loop is CASSSGGLDHNEQFF. In DNA, the CDR3 is TGTGCCAGCAGTTCTGGGGGACTAGACCACAATGAGCAGTTCTTC.